These T cell receptor beta chains were read from a single sample in a study of cytomegalovirus exposure and HLA in healthy donors. The protocol was immunoSEQ multiplex PCR, while the TCRdb copy is restricted to in-frame clones and leaves out a portion. This table holds about 130,000 clones, roughly 77% found once. The source material was PBMCs. The receptors come from a woman between 35 and 50 years old in good health and CMV-seropositive. CDR3s include the opening cysteine and the closing phenylalanine or tryptophan. A D gene is named only where the DNA matches it firmly. Clone size, where shown, is once, few, many, or a class for clones that have expanded.

v_call	j_call	clone_size	d_call	cdr3_nt	cdr3_aa
TRBV25-1	TRBJ1-1	NA	NA	TGTGCCAGCGGGGGGAGGGGCGCTGAAGCTTTCTTT	CASGGRGAEAFF
TRBV11-2	TRBJ1-5	NA	NA	TGTGCCAGCAGCTTAAACAGGCTAGGCAATCAGCCCCAGCATTTT	CASSLNRLGNQPQHF
TRBV6-5	TRBJ2-5	NA	NA	TGTGCCAGCACATTAACAGGAACGGAGACCCAGTACTTC	CASTLTGTETQYF
TRBV5-4	TRBJ1-1	many	TRBD1	TGTGCCAGCAGCTTGGGGACAGGGCGCAACACTGAAGCTTTCTTT	CASSLGTGRNTEAFF
TRBV19	TRBJ1-5	once	NA	TGTGCCAGTAGTTCCCAGGGCAATCAGCCCCAGCATTTT	CASSSQGNQPQHF
TRBV30	TRBJ2-7	NA	NA	TGTGCCTGGAGTAACGAGGCTAAGAGCTCCTACGAGCAGTACTTC	CAWSNEAKSSYEQYF
TRBV4-1	TRBJ1-5	few	NA	TGCGCCAGCAGCCAGGTCCCGGGAAATCCTAATCAGCCCCAGCATTTT	CASSQVPGNPNQPQHF
TRBV19	TRBJ2-3	NA	TRBD2	TGTGCCAGTAGTTCGGGACTAGCGGGAGTGGGGACAGATACGCAGTATTTT	CASSSGLAGVGTDTQYF
TRBV5-6	TRBJ1-2	NA	NA	TGTGCCAGCAGCTTGGGCAGGGCGGACTATGGCTACACCTTC	CASSLGRADYGYTF
TRBV19	TRBJ1-1	once	NA	TGTGCCAGTGGCCAGGGAGGGGTCACTGAAGCTTTCTTT	CASGQGGVTEAFF
TRBV2	TRBJ2-1	NA	NA	TGTGCCAGCAGTGAAGAGGCCGGGAGAACCTACAATGAGCAGTTCTTC	CASSEEAGRTYNEQFF
TRBV29-1	TRBJ1-2	NA	NA	TGCAGCGTTCTAAAAACCAGGGACTTCCTCGAGGGGTATGGCTACACCTTC	CSVLKTRDFLEGYGYTF
TRBV10-3	TRBJ2-1	once	NA	TGTGCCGGCGGAGGGGTCTACAATGAGCAGTTCTTC	CAGGGVYNEQFF
TRBV27	TRBJ2-7	NA	TRBD1	TGTGCCAGCAGTGCACAGGGGTCCTACGAGCAGTACTTC	CASSAQGSYEQYF
TRBV7-8	TRBJ2-1	few	NA	TGTGCCAGCGCCGGACAGCCGATTGGCAATGAGCAGTTCTTC	CASAGQPIGNEQFF
TRBV7-9	TRBJ1-5	NA	NA	TGTGCCAGCAGCTTAAGAGAGAATCAGCCCCAGCATTTT	CASSLRENQPQHF
TRBV5-1	TRBJ2-7	NA	NA	TGCGCCAGCAGCTTGGACAACTACGAGCAGTACTTC	CASSLDNYEQYF
TRBV27	TRBJ2-1	once	TRBD2	TGTGCCAGCAGTCCGCTTTGGGCTAGCGGGGTTCATGGTGAGCAGTTCTTC	CASSPLWASGVHGEQFF
TRBV28	TRBJ2-7	NA	NA	TGTGCCAACAATTTTATCGGCTACGAGCAGTACTTC	CANNFIGYEQYF
TRBV25-1	TRBJ1-4	NA	NA	TGTGCCAGCAGGAGGGGCGGGGGGCCAACTAATGAAAAACTGTTTTTT	CASRRGGGPTNEKLFF
TRBV9	TRBJ1-6	NA	NA	TGTGCCAGCAGCGTAGTTGGGGGCGCGGGTAATTCACCCCTCCACTTT	CASSVVGGAGNSPLHF
TRBV5-4	TRBJ2-2	NA	NA	TGTGCCAGCAGCTTGAGTCTGGGGCGGAACACCGGGGAGCTGTTTTTT	CASSLSLGRNTGELFF
TRBV5-1	TRBJ2-2	NA	TRBD1	TGCGCCAGCGAGGGACAGGGTGAAACCGGGGAGCTGTTTTTT	CASEGQGETGELFF
TRBV25-1	TRBJ2-3	NA	NA	TGTGCCAGCAGTGAACCTAGCACAGATACGCAGTATTTT	CASSEPSTDTQYF
TRBV5-1	TRBJ2-1	NA	TRBD1	TGCGCCAGCAGCTGGACAGGGGAAGCGGGACTTAGGAATGAGCAGTTCTTC	CASSWTGEAGLRNEQFF
TRBV5-6	TRBJ2-7	NA	TRBD2	TGTGCCAGCAGCCGTATTGGGGCTAGCGGGAGGTACGAGCAGTACTTC	CASSRIGASGRYEQYF